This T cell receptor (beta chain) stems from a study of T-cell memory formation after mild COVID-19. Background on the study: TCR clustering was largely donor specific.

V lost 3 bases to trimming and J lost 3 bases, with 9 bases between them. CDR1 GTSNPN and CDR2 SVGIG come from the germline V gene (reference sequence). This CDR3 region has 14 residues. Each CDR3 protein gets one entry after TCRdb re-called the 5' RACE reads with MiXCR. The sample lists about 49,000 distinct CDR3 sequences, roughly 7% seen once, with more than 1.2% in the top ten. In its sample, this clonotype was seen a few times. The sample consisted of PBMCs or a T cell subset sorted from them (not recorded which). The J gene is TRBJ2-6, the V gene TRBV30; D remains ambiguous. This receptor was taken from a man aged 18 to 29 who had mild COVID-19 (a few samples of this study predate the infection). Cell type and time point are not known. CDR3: CAWRIGYGANVLTF. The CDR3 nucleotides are TGTGCCTGGAGAATAGGATATGGGGCCAACGTCCTGACTTTC.